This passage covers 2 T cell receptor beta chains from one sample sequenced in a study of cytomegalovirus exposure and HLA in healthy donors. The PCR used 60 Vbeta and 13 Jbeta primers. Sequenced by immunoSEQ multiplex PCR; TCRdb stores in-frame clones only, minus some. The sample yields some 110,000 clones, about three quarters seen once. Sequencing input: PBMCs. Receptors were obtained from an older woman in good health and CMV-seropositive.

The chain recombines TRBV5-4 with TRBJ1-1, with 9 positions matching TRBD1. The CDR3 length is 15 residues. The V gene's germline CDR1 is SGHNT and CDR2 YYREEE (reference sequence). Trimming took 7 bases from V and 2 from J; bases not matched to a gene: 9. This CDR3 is CASGAGTGSNTEAFF. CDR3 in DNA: TGTGCCAGCGGGGCCGGGACAGGGAGCAACACTGAAGCTTTCTTT.

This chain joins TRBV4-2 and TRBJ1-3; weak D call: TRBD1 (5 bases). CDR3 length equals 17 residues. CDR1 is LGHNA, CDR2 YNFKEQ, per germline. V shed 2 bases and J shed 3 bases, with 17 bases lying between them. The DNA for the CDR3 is TGTGCCAGCAGCCAACTCGCGTATGGGGCTAGTGGAAACACCATATATTTT. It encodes CASSQLAYGASGNTIYF.